Listed below are T cell receptor beta chains from one sample, sequenced in a study of blood T cell repertoires in COVID-19. Profiling relied on immunoSEQ multiplex PCR, and the TCRdb table lists in-frame clones only, not all of them. The sample lists around 120,000 clones; approximately 87% were seen once. Sequencing was carried out using peripheral blood. These receptors were obtained from a man aged 65 to 85 who had recovered from COVID-19. Each CDR3 is given with its conserved first and last residue. Fields, in order: clone size, D gene, J gene, V gene, CDR3 protein, CDR3 DNA. D genes are given only for firm matches. Only part of the rows carry a size: once, few, many, or a class if the clone is expanded.

size: NA
D: NA
J: TRBJ1-5
V: TRBV19
CDR3: CASSIDLEASYNQPQHF
DNA: TGTGCCAGTAGTATAGATCTTGAGGCGTCATACAATCAGCCCCAGCATTTT

size: NA
D: NA
J: TRBJ1-2
V: TRBV4-1
CDR3: CASSQDLTARGGYTF
DNA: TGCGCCAGCAGCCAAGATCTGACAGCCAGGGGAGGCTACACCTTC

size: once
D: TRBD2
J: TRBJ2-3
V: TRBV5-6
CDR3: CASSLPRRGVGDTQYF
DNA: TGTGCCAGCAGCTTGCCCCGGCGGGGGGTTGGAGATACGCAGTATTTT

size: once
D: TRBD2
J: TRBJ2-7
V: TRBV6-2/TRBV6-3
CDR3: CASSILADSYEQYF
DNA: TGTGCCAGCAGTATACTAGCGGACTCCTACGAGCAGTACTTC

size: NA
D: NA
J: TRBJ2-5
V: TRBV6-6
CDR3: CASSYKETQYF
DNA: TGTGCCAGCAGTTATAAAGAGACCCAGTACTTC

size: NA
D: TRBD2
J: TRBJ2-3
V: TRBV10-3
CDR3: CAISEILAGGLDTQYF
DNA: TGTGCCATCAGTGAAATCCTAGCGGGGGGACTTGATACGCAGTATTTT

size: NA
D: NA
J: TRBJ2-5
V: TRBV5-4
CDR3: CASSPGLVGQETQYF
DNA: TGTGCCAGCAGCCCTGGACTCGTAGGGCAAGAGACCCAGTACTTC

size: NA
D: NA
J: TRBJ2-5
V: TRBV2
CDR3: CASRAAGRETQYF
DNA: TGTGCCAGCAGGGCCGCGGGAAGGGAGACCCAGTACTTC

size: once
D: NA
J: TRBJ1-1
V: TRBV7-8
CDR3: CASSWGGGYTEAFF
DNA: TGTGCCAGCAGCTGGGGAGGGGGATACACTGAAGCTTTCTTT

size: few
D: NA
J: TRBJ2-5
V: TRBV7-8
CDR3: CASAGWETQYF
DNA: TGTGCCAGCGCCGGTTGGGAGACCCAGTACTTC

size: NA
D: NA
J: TRBJ2-1
V: TRBV2
CDR3: CASSTAGYNEQFF
DNA: TGTGCCAGCAGTACAGCGGGTTACAATGAGCAGTTCTTC

size: NA
D: NA
J: TRBJ2-4
V: TRBV30
CDR3: CAWCPGPRANIQYF
DNA: TGTGCCTGGTGTCCGGGCCCCAGGGCGAACATTCAGTACTTC

size: NA
D: NA
J: TRBJ1-5
V: TRBV30
CDR3: CAWSGWSGDLDRGNQPQHF
DNA: TGTGCCTGGAGTGGGTGGTCGGGGGACCTCGATCGAGGCAATCAGCCCCAGCATTTT